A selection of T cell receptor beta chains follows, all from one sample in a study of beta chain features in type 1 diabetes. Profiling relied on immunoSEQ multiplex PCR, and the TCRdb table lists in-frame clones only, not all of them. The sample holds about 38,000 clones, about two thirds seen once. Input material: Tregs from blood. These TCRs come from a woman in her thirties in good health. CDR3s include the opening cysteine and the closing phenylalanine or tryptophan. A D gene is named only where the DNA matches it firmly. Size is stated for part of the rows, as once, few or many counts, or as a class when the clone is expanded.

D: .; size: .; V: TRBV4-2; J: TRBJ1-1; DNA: TGTGCCAGCAGCCAAGCAAGAGGGACTGAAGCTTTCTTT; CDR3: CASSQARGTEAFF
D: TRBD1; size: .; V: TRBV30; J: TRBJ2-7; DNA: TGTGCCTGGAGTGCGAGGGGACAGTTCTACGAGCAGTACTTC; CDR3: CAWSARGQFYEQYF
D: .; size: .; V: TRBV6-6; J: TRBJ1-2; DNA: TGTGCCAGCAGTTACTCGAATCCAGTGAACTATGGCTACACCTTC; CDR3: CASSYSNPVNYGYTF
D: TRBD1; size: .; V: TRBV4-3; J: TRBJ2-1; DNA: TGCGCCAGCAGAAGCGGACAGGGAAACGGGGAGCAGTTCTTC; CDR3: CASRSGQGNGEQFF
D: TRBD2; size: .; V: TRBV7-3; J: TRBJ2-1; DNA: TGTGCCAGCAGCCGATACGGGCTTGCTAGCGGGAGCTCCTACAATGAGCAGTTCTTC; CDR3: CASSRYGLASGSSYNEQFF
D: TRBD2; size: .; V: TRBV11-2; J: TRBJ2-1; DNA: TGTGCCAGCAGCTCCGGGACTAGCGGGAGGGCCTGGAATGAGCAGTTCTTC; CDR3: CASSSGTSGRAWNEQFF
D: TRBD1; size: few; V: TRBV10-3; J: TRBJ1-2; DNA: TGTGCCATCAGTGGGACAGGGACGACAAACTATGGCTACACCTTC; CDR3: CAISGTGTTNYGYTF
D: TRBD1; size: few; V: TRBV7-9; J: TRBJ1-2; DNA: TGTGCCAGCAGCTACCGGGACAGCTCCGGATATGGCTACACCTTC; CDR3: CASSYRDSSGYGYTF
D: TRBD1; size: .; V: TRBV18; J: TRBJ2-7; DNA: TGTGCCAGCTCACCAGGGACAGGGGGATACGAGCAGTACTTC; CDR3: CASSPGTGGYEQYF
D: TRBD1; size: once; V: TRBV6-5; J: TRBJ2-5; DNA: TGTGCCAGCAGTTACCCGGGACAGGTGTACTTC; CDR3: CASSYPGQVYF
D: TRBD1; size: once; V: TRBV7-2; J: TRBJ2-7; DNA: TGTGCCAGCAGCTTAGCGGGACAGGGGTCAACCTACGAGCAGTACTTC; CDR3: CASSLAGQGSTYEQYF
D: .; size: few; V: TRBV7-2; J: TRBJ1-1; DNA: TGTGCCAGCAGCGTCCAGATGAACACTGAAGCTTTCTTT; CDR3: CASSVQMNTEAFF
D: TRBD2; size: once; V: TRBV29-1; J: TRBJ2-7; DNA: TGCAGCGTAACATCCGCGGGGACTAGCGGCTACGAGCAGTACTTC; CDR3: CSVTSAGTSGYEQYF
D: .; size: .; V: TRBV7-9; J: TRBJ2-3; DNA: TGTGCCAGCAGCTATGGGAGGGATACGCAGTATTTT; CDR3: CASSYGRDTQYF
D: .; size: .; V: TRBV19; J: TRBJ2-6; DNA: TGTGCCAGTAGTAGGACTCTTGTCGGGGCCAACGTCCTGACTTTC; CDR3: CASSRTLVGANVLTF
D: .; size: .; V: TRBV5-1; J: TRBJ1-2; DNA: TGCGCCAGCAGCTTCCCGGGAGGTGGCTACACCTTC; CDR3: CASSFPGGGYTF
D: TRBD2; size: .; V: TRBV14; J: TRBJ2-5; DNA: TGTGCCAGCAGCCGCGGGGGACTTCAAGAGACCCAGTACTTC; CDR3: CASSRGGLQETQYF
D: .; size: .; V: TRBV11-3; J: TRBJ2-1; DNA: TGTGCCAGCAGCTTAGCGGGTTCCTACAATGAGCAGTTCTTC; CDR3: CASSLAGSYNEQFF
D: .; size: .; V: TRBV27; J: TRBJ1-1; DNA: TGTGCCAGCAGTTCCTACGGATTGGGGGGTGAAGCTTTCTTT; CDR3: CASSSYGLGGEAFF
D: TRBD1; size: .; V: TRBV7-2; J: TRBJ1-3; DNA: TGTGCCAGCAGCGCGGGACAGGGGGCCTTAAGTGGAAACACCATATATTTT; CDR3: CASSAGQGALSGNTIYF
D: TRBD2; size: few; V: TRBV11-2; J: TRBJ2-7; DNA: TGTGCCAGCAGCTTAGGGACTAGCGGGATTACCCACCTGCCTTACGAGCAGTACTTC; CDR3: CASSLGTSGITHLPYEQYF
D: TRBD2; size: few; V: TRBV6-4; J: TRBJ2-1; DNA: TGTGCCAGCAGTGATAGCGGGAGTTACCCCTCCTACAATGAGCAGTTCTTC; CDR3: CASSDSGSYPSYNEQFF
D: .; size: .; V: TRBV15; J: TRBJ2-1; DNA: TGTGCCACCAGCAGAGATCGACAGTACAATGAGCAGTTCTTC; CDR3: CATSRDRQYNEQFF
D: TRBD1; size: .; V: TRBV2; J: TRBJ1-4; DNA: TGTGCCAGCAGCGGGACAGGGGATTTTGAAAAACTGTTTTTT; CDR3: CASSGTGDFEKLFF
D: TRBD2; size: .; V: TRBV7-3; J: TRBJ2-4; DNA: TGTGCCAGCAGCTTAACGTTCGCTAGCGGGTACGAGAACATTCAGTACTTC; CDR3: CASSLTFASGYENIQYF
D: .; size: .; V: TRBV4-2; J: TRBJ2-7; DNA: TGTGCCAGCAGCCAAACTGGGGGGTCTCTCTACGAGCAGTACTTC; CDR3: CASSQTGGSLYEQYF
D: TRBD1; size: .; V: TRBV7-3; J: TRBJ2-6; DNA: TGTGCCAGCAGCTCTCCGGGACAGGGGCTAGGTGGGGCCAACGTCCTGACTTTC; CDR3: CASSSPGQGLGGANVLTF
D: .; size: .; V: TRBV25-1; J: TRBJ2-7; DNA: TGTGCCAGCAGCGGTAGAGGGTTGAAAAACGAGCAGTACTTC; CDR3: CASSGRGLKNEQYF
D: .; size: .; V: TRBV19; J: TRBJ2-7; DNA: TGTGCCAGTAGGAAAGACAGCTACGAGCAGTACTTC; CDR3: CASRKDSYEQYF
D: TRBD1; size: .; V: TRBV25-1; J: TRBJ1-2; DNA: TGTGCCAGCAGTGGGGCGGGACAGGGACGCTATGGCTACACCTTC; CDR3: CASSGAGQGRYGYTF
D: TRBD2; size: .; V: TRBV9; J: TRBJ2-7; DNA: TGTGCCAGCAGCGTAGGGACTAGCGGGACCTACGAGCAGTACTTC; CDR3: CASSVGTSGTYEQYF
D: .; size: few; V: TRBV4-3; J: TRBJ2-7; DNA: TGCGCCAGCAGCCAAGGGTACCAGTCCGAGCAGTACTTC; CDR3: CASSQGYQSEQYF